This entry concerns a single TCR beta chain. It lacks a known antigen. The read terminates 3 residues before the CDR3 end, so the remaining end is supplied by the germline J gene. This specimen comes from a study of Tregs in tolerant kidney transplant recipients (dated 2019 in TCRdb). Context from the whole study: Related donors were used in the transplants with nonmyeloablative bone marrow transplantation, and mixed chimerism was transient in the human trials. TCRbeta sequencing was used in the study to identify donor-specific regulatory T cells before combined kidney and bone marrow transplantation, and the identified cells were then tracked after transplant.

Genomic DNA was extracted from sorted cells with the QIAGEN DNeasy Blood and Tissue Kit for TCRbeta CDR3 sequencing. Through immunoSEQ, high-throughput TCRbeta CDR3 sequencing was done commercially, including PCR amplification with internal controls and bias correction. Per the source publication's procedure: Unique productive TCRbeta sequences were defined by CDR3 nucleotide sequence where primers matched, and otherwise by CDR3 amino acid sequence together with Vbeta and Jbeta genes. To correct sorting error, sequences shared between sorted populations at a frequency ratio of 2:1 or less were removed; the rest were assigned to the higher population. Donor-reactive sequences were defined as at least 5-fold expanded in CFSE-low cells versus unstimulated cells, with frequency of at least 0.01% in CFSE-low cells. Jensen-Shannon divergence calculated on the top 100 TCRbeta sequences ranked by frequency was used to measure repertoire divergence. For samples with multiple sequencing runs, sorting error was corrected in each run separately before the runs were combined. The table was pulled from immuneACCESS by TCRdb, which kept in-frame rearrangements only. Such tables lose some clones; where checked, under half of the loss comes from unresolved V genes, and the rest has no known cause. V and J calls and clone size come straight from that table; D and trimming were deduced from the DNA. Per the sample table, the count is 30,000 to 35,000 clones. Of the sample, approximately 6.9% falls within the top ten clones.

Broad study findings and their caveats: Because the PCR primers were changed over time for some patients, nucleotide-level comparison could not be performed across the samples from those patients. Expanding Tregs with activated donor B cells appeared to identify the most biologically relevant and donor-specific TCRbeta repertoire. Biological reproducibility was not directly assessed, although technical replication error appeared to be minimal. Donor-specific Treg expansion exceeded global Treg expansion in tolerant patients, suggesting antigen-driven rather than nonspecific expansion. Because only a small number of patients were included, the study had limitations, and the results will need to be validated in larger populations as well as under other immunosuppression protocols.

Looking up the germline V gene (reference sequence) yields CDR1 GTSNPN and CDR2 SVGIG. Cut back by 2 bases and 6 bases, the V and J ends lie 13 bases apart. There are 13 amino acids in the CDR3, from cysteine to phenylalanine inclusive. The CDR3 was read in part: 30 bases, with the frame set at base 1. The time point label of this sample denotes: blood sample drawn before combined kidney and bone marrow transplant. Unstimulated Tregs (CD4+CD25+CD127-), CD4+ non-Tregs (CD4+CD25-), CD4 and CD8 cells were FACS-sorted from thawed PBMCs. Several combined kidney and bone marrow transplant recipients from the ITN036ST trial were included as patients, and samples were available only from these trial subjects. Healthy control blood was processed to PBMCs with a Ficoll density gradient and then cryopreserved, whereas patient PBMCs were collected both before and after transplant.

The sample here was CD8+ T cells from blood, taken before the transplant. The chain was built from TRBV30 and TRBJ1-1; a confident D gene designation cannot be given. This TCR was sampled from a human donor who received a combined kidney and bone marrow transplant. CDR3 DNA (partial): TGTGCCTGGAGTTTCTCAGGCGGGGCTGAA. The resulting protein is CAWSFSGGAE. In full, the CDR3 is CAWSFSGGAEAFF. Beyond the CDR3, the reference TRBV30 and TRBJ1-1 genes provide the residues; the full variable domain reads: SQTIHQWPATLVQPVGSPLSLECTVEGTSNPNLYWYRQAAGRGLQLLFYSVGIGQISSEVPQNLSASRPQDRQFILSSKKLLLSDSGFYLCAWSFSGGAEAFFGQGTRLTVV.